The 13 T cell receptor beta chains presented below share a single source sample, sequenced in a study of T cells in localized non-small cell lung cancer. The protocol was immunoSEQ multiplex PCR, while the TCRdb copy is restricted to in-frame clones and leaves out a portion. The data hold roughly 34,000 clones, with 86% observed a single time. The input for sequencing was peripheral blood, taken before any cancer treatment. The receptors shown here come from a male donor at least 60 years old with stage III lung adenocarcinoma.

The V call is TRBV30, the J call TRBJ1-2; 10 nucleotides match TRBD1. With 7 bases clipped from V and 4 bases from J, the junction kept 6 bases outside the gene matches. The CDR3 covers 13 residues. Germline loops: CDR1 GTSNPN, CDR2 SVGIG (reference sequence). The CDR3 loop is CASRQGAGYGYTF. The CDR3 DNA sequence: TGTGCCTCCCGACAGGGGGCTGGCTATGGCTACACCTTC.

This chain links TRBV4-2 with TRBJ2-5; a weak D match, TRBD2 (5 bases). Germline V gene lookup returns CDR1 LGHNA and CDR2 YNFKEQ. Trimming pared 4 bases from V and 1 base from J, leaving 13 bases between. This CDR3 is built from 15 residues. The CDR3 loop is CASSPYGRPQETQYF. CDR3 bases: TGTGCCAGCAGCCCTTATGGGAGACCCCAAGAGACCCAGTACTTC.

This clone was seen just once. The chain employs TRBV5-1 and TRBJ2-7; 7 bases map to TRBD2. The ends lost 0 bases at V and 4 bases at J; junction bases unmatched: 10. The length of the CDR3 is 16 residues. Germline V gene sequence: CDR1 SGHRS, CDR2 YFSETQ. CDR3 DNA: TGCGCCAGCAGCTTGGGGATAAGCGGGGAATCTTACGAGCAGTACTTC. It translates to CASSLGISGESYEQYF. Full variable domain (remainder filled in from reference TRBV5-1 and TRBJ2-7): KAGVTQTPRYLIKTRGQQVTLSCSPISGHRSVSWYQQTPGQGLQFLFEYFSETQRNKGNFPGRFSGRQFSNSRSEMNVSTLELGDSALYLCASSLGISGESYEQYFGPGTRLTVT.

J is TRBJ1-5 and V is TRBV2; D ambiguous. The germline gives CDR1 SNHLY, CDR2 FYNNEI. The CDR3 contains 14 residues. Trimming took off 5 bases at V and 6 bases at J, with 14 bases between the two ends. CDR3 coding DNA: TGTGCCAGCAGTACTGAGTACGGGAGTCAGCCCCAGCATTTT. Translating it yields CASSTEYGSQPQHF.

The chain combines TRBV7-9 with TRBJ2-7; D is undetermined. This CDR3 spans 14 amino acids. V was shortened by 1 base and J by 5 bases, with 12 bases between the two germline ends. Per the germline V gene, CDR1 is SEHNR and CDR2 is FQNEAQ (reference sequence). The CDR3 is CASSLDLGRNEQYF. Written as DNA, the CDR3 is TGTGCCAGCAGCTTAGATCTAGGCAGAAACGAGCAGTACTTC. Full variable domain (missing parts from reference TRBV7-9 and TRBJ2-7): DTGVSQNPRHKITKRGQNVTFRCDPISEHNRLYWYRQTLGQGPEFLTYFQNEAQLEKSRLLSDRFSAERPKGSFSTLEIQRTEQGDSAMYLCASSLDLGRNEQYFGPGTRLTVT.

This chain uses TRBV12-5 with TRBJ2-1; D call uncertain. V was shortened by 7 bases and J by 6 bases, with 16 bases between the two germline ends. Looked up from germline, CDR1 is LGHNT and CDR2 is FRNRAP. This CDR3 comprises 14 residues. This CDR3 reads CASVGSAAFNEQFF. The CDR3 DNA sequence: TGTGCTAGTGTTGGCAGCGCAGCATTCAATGAGCAGTTCTTC.

The V and J genes are TRBV11-2 and TRBJ1-2; 9 positions agree with TRBD1. From germline, CDR1 is SGHAT and CDR2 FQNNGV. This CDR3 region has 12 residues. Germline trimming cut 7 bases from V and 8 bases from J; bases unmatched to any gene: 5. The CDR3 loop is CASNTGGRGYTF. CDR3 DNA: TGTGCCAGCAACACAGGGGGCCGCGGCTACACCTTC.

In its sample, this clone was seen once. The chain joins TRBV15 to TRBJ1-1; no clear D. V was pared by 1 base and J by 1 base, with 10 bases between. CDR3 length: 15 amino acids. Germline CDR1 and CDR2: LNHNV and YYDKDF (reference sequence). CDR3: CATSRVARANTEAFF. The CDR3 DNA follows: TGTGCCACCAGCAGAGTTGCCAGAGCGAACACTGAAGCTTTCTTT. The full variable domain, rest sourced from reference TRBV15 and TRBJ1-1, is DAMVIQNPRYQVTQFGKPVTLSCSQTLNHNVMYWYQQKSSQAPKLLFHYYDKDFNNEADTPDNFQSRRPNTSFCFLDIRSPGLGDTAMYLCATSRVARANTEAFFGQGTRLTVV.

The chain carries TRBV19 and TRBJ1-5; TRBD1 might be the D (5 bases). From germline, CDR1 is LNHDA and CDR2 SQIVND (reference sequence). Trimming removed 3 bases from V and 5 bases from J, with 14 bases in between. This CDR3 comprises 15 residues. The CDR3 loop is CASSMSGQGYQPQHF. The CDR3 DNA sequence: TGTGCCAGTAGTATGTCGGGCCAGGGATATCAGCCCCAGCATTTT.

The gene calls are TRBV7-6 and TRBJ2-1, with 7 nucleotides matching TRBD1. The trim removed 1 base at V and 2 bases at J, leaving 11 bases unmatched. The CDR3 has 18 amino acids. The germline V gene encodes CDR1 SGHVS and CDR2 FNYEAQ. The CDR3 sequence: CASSLDDFDRAPYNEQFF. The CDR3 nucleotides are TGTGCCAGCAGCTTAGACGATTTTGACAGGGCCCCCTACAATGAGCAGTTCTTC.

The chain employs TRBV2 and TRBJ1-5; D is uncertain. The length of the CDR3 is 15 residues. The V end was cut by 0 bases, the J end by 4 bases, with 10 bases between. Germline V lookup: CDR1 SNHLY, CDR2 FYNNEI. CDR3 loop: CASSEALGRNQPQHF. CDR3 DNA sequence: TGTGCCAGCAGTGAAGCGCTGGGCAGAAATCAGCCCCAGCATTTT.

The chain couples TRBV10-3 to TRBJ1-5; TRBD1 matches at 7 bases. This CDR3 is 14 amino acids long. CDR1 is ENHRY and CDR2 is SYGVKD in the germline V gene. Unmatched junction bases numbered 11, after V lost 9 bases and J lost 6 bases. The CDR3 sequence is CAICREGGSQPQHF. DNA of the CDR3: TGTGCCATTTGCAGAGAAGGGGGCAGTCAGCCCCAGCATTTT.

This chain connects TRBV27 to TRBJ1-2, with 8 bases lining up with TRBD1. The germline V gene encodes CDR1 MNHEY and CDR2 SMNVEV (reference sequence). J gave up 8 bases and V 1 base, and 9 bases lay outside the gene matches. The CDR3 is 15 amino acids. CDR3 protein: CASSLYVQGAEGYTF. The CDR3 DNA sequence: TGTGCCAGCAGTTTATATGTGCAGGGGGCGGAAGGCTACACCTTC.